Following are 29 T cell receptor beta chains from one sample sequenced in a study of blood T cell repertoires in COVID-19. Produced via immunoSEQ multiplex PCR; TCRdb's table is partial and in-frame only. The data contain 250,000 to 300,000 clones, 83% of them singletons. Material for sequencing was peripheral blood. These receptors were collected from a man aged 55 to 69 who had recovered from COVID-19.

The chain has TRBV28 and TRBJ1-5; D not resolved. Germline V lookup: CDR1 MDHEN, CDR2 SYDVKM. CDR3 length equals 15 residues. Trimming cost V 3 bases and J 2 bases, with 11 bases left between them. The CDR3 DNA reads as TGTGCCAGCAGTTTGGGAGGGAGGGGCAATCAGCCCCAGCATTTT. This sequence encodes CASSLGGRGNQPQHF.

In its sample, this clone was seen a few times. In DNA form, the CDR3 reads TGCGCCAGCAGCTTGGATACAGGCCTGACCTACGAGCAGTACTTC. Translating it yields CASSLDTGLTYEQYF. This chain links TRBV5-1 with TRBJ2-7; possible D gene TRBD1, 5 bases. Trimming pared 0 bases from V and 2 bases from J, leaving 12 bases between. The CDR3 sequence is 15 residues long. From germline, CDR1 is SGHRS and CDR2 YFSETQ.

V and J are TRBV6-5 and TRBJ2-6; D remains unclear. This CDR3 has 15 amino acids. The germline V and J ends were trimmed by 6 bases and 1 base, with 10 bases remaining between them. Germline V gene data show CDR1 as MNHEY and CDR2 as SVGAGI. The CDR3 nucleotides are TGTGCCAGCAGCCCAGTTGTATCTGGGGCCAACGTCCTGACTTTC. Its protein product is CASSPVVSGANVLTF.

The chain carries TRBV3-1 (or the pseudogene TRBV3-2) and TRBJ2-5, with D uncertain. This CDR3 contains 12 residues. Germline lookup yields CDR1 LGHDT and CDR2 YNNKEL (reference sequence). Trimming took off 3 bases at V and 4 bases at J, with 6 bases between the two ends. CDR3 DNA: TGTGCCAGCAGCCAGGCTGGAGAGACCCAGTACTTC. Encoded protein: CASSQAGETQYF.

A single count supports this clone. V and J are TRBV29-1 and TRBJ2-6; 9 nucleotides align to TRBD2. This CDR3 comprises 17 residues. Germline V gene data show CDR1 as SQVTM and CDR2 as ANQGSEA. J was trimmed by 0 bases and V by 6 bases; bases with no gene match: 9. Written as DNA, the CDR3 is TGCAGCGTCCTACCCGGACTAGCGCACTCTGGGGCCAACGTCCTGACTTTC. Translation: CSVLPGLAHSGANVLTF.

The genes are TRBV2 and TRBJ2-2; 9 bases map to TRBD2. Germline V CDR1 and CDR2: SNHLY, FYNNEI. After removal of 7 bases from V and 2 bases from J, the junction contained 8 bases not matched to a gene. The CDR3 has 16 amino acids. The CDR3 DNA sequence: TGTGCCAGCAAACGGCGGGAGGGTTCCAACACCGGGGAGCTGTTTTTT. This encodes CASKRREGSNTGELFF.

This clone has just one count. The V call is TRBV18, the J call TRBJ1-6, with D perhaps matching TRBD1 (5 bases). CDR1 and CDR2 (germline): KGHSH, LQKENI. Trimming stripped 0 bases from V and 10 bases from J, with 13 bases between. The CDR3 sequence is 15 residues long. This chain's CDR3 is CASSPPSGVRSPLHF. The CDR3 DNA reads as TGTGCCAGCTCACCACCGTCGGGGGTGAGGTCACCCCTCCACTTT.

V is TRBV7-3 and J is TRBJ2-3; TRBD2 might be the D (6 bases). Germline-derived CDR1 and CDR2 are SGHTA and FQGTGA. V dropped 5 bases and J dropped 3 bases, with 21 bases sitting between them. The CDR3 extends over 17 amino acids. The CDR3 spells CASSQGTLPGGTDTQYF. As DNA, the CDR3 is TGTGCCAGCAGCCAAGGGACTCTCCCCGGGGGTACAGATACGCAGTATTTT.

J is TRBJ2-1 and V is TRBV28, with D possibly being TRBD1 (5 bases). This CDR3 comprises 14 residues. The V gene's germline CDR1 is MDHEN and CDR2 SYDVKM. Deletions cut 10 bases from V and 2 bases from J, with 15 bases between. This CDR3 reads CATSQVPTYNEQFF. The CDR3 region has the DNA TGTGCCACTTCACAGGTGCCAACCTACAATGAGCAGTTCTTC. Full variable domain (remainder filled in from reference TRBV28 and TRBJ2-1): DVKVTQSSRYLVKRTGEKVFLECVQDMDHENMFWYRQDPGLGLRLIYFSYDVKMKEKGDIPEGYSVSREKKERFSLILESASTNQTSMYLCATSQVPTYNEQFFGPGTRLTVL.

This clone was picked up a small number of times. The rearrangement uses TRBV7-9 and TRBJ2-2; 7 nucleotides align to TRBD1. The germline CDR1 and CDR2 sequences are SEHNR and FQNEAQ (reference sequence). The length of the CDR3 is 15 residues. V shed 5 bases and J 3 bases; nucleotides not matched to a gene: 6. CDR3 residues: CASSPTQGDTGELFF. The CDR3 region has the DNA TGTGCCAGCAGCCCAACGCAGGGGGACACCGGGGAGCTGTTTTTT.

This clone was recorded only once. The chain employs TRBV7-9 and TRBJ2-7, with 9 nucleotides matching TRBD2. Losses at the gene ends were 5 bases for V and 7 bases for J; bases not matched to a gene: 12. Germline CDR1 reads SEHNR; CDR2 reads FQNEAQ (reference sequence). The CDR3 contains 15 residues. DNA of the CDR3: TGTGCCAGCAGCCCCCAGGCGGGAGGGCCTGGGGAGCAGTACTTC. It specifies CASSPQAGGPGEQYF. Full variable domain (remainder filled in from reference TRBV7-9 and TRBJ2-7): DTGVSQNPRHKITKRGQNVTFRCDPISEHNRLYWYRQTLGQGPEFLTYFQNEAQLEKSRLLSDRFSAERPKGSFSTLEIQRTEQGDSAMYLCASSPQAGGPGEQYFGPGTRLTVT.

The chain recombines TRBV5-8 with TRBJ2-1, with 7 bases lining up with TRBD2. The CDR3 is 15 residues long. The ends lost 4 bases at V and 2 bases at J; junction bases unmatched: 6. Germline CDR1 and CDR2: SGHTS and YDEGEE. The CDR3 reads CASSPGLGTYNEQFF. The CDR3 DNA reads TGTGCCAGCAGCCCTGGACTAGGGACCTACAATGAGCAGTTCTTC.

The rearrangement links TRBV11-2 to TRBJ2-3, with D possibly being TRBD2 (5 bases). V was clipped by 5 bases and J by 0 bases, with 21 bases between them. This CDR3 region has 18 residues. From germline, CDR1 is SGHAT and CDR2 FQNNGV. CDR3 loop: CASSPWSREKLSTDTQYF. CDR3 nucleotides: TGTGCCAGCAGCCCATGGAGCCGGGAAAAACTTAGCACAGATACGCAGTATTTT.

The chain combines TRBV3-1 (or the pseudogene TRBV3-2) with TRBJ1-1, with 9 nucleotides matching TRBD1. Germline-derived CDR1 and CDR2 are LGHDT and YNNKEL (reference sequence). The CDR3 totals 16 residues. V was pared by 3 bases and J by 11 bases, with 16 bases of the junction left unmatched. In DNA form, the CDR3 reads TGTGCCAGCAGCCAGAGGGGAACAGGGGGCGTATTATCCGCTTTCTTT. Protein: CASSQRGTGGVLSAFF.

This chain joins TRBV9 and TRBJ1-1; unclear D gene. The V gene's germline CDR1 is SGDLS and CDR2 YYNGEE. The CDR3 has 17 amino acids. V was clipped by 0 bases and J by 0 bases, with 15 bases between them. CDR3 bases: TGTGCCAGCAGCGTAGATGGCCCCCCCGGGGTGAACACTGAAGCTTTCTTT. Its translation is CASSVDGPPGVNTEAFF.

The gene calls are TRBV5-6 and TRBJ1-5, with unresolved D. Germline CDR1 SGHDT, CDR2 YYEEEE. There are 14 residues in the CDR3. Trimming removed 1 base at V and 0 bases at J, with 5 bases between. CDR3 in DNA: TGTGCCAGCAGCTTGCGGGGTAGCAATCAGCCCCAGCATTTT. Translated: CASSLRGSNQPQHF. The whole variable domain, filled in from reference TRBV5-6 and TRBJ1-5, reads DAGVTQSPTHLIKTRGQQVTLRCSPKSGHDTVSWYQQALGQGPQFIFQYYEEEERQRGNFPDRFSGHQFPNYSSELNVNALLLGDSALYLCASSLRGSNQPQHFGDGTRLSIL.

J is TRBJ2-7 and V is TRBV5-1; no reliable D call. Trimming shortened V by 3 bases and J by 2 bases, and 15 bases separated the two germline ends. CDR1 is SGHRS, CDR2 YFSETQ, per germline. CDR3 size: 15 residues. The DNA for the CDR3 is TGCGCCAGCAGCTCCGGCACGCAGGTCACCTACGAGCAGTACTTC. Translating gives CASSSGTQVTYEQYF.

The CDR3 loop is CASSIPGGNEQFF. CDR3 DNA sequence: TGCGCCAGCAGCATCCCGGGGGGCAATGAGCAGTTCTTC. This chain uses TRBV5-1 with TRBJ2-1; 7 bases line up with TRBD2. Germline V CDR1 and CDR2: SGHRS, YFSETQ. The CDR3 spans 13 residues. Trimming removed 4 bases from V and 6 bases from J; junction bases left unmatched: 4. The whole variable domain, filled in from reference TRBV5-1 and TRBJ2-1, reads KAGVTQTPRYLIKTRGQQVTLSCSPISGHRSVSWYQQTPGQGLQFLFEYFSETQRNKGNFPGRFSGRQFSNSRSEMNVSTLELGDSALYLCASSIPGGNEQFFGPGTRLTVL.

The CDR3 sequence: CASKTQGGGELFF. In DNA, the CDR3 is TGTGCCAGCAAAACACAGGGCGGCGGGGAGCTGTTTTTT. The V call is TRBV28, the J call TRBJ2-2; D is possibly TRBD1 (6 bases). Germline loops: CDR1 MDHEN, CDR2 SYDVKM. Trimming left V 7 bases short and J 7 bases short, with 13 bases between. The CDR3 contains 13 residues.

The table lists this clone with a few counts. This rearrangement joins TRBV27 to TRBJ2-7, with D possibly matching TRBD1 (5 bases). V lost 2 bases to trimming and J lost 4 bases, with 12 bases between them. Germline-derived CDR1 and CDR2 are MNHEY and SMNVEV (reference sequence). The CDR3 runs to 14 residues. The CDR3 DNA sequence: TGTGCCAGCAGTTTAAAGGGGTGGCTATACGAGCAGTACTTC. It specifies CASSLKGWLYEQYF.

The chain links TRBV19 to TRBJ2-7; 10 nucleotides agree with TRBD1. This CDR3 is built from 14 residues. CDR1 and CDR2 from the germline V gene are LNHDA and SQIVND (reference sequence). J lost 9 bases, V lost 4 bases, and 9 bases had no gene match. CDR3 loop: CASSRQGAGFGQYF. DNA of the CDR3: TGTGCCAGTAGTAGACAGGGGGCAGGTTTCGGGCAGTACTTC.

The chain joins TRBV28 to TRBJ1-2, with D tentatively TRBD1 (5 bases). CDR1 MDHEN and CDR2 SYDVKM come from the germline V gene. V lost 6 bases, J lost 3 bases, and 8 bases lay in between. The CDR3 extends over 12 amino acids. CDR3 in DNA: TGTGCCAGCAGGACAGAGTACTATGGCTACACCTTC. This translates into CASRTEYYGYTF.

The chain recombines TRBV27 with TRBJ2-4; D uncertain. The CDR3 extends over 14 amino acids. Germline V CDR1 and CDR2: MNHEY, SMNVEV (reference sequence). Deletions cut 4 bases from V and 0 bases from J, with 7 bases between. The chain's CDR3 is CASSSWLAKNIQYF. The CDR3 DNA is TGTGCCAGCAGTTCTTGGCTAGCCAAAAACATTCAGTACTTC.

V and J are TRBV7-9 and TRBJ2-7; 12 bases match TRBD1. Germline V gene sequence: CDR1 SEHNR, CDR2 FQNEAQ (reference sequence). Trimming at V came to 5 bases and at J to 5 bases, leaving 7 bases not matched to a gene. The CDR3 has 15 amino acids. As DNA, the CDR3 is TGTGCCAGCAGCATGGGACAGGGGGCGCAACACGAGCAGTACTTC. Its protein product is CASSMGQGAQHEQYF.

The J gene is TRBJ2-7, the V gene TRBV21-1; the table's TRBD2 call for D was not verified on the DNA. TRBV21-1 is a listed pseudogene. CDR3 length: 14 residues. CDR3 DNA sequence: TGTGCCAGCAGCAAAGACCCGGACCTAGCCGAGCAGTACTTC. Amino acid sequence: CASSKDPDLAEQYF.

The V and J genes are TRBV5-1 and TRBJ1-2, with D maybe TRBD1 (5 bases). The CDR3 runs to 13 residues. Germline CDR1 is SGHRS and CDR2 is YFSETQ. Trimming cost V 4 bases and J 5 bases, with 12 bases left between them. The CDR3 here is CASSLRVGYGYTF. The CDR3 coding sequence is TGCGCCAGCAGCCTCAGGGTAGGATATGGCTACACCTTC.

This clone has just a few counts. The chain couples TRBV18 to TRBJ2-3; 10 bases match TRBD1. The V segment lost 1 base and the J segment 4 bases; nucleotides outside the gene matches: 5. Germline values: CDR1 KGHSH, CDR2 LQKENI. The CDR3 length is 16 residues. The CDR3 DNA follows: TGTGCCAGCTCACCACTGGGACAGGGGCGCGCAGATACGCAGTATTTT. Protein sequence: CASSPLGQGRADTQYF.

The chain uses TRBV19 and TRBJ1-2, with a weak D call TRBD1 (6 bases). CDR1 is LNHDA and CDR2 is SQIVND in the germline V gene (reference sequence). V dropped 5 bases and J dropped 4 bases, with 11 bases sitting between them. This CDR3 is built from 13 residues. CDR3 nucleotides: TGTGCCAGTAGTCCAGGGGACACCTATGGCTACACCTTC. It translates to CASSPGDTYGYTF.

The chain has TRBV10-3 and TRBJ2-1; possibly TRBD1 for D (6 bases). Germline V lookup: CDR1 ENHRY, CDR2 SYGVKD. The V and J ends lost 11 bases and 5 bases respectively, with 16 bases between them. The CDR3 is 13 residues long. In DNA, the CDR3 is TGTGCCGCCTCCCCCGGGGACAACAATGAGCAGTTCTTC. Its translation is CAASPGDNNEQFF.